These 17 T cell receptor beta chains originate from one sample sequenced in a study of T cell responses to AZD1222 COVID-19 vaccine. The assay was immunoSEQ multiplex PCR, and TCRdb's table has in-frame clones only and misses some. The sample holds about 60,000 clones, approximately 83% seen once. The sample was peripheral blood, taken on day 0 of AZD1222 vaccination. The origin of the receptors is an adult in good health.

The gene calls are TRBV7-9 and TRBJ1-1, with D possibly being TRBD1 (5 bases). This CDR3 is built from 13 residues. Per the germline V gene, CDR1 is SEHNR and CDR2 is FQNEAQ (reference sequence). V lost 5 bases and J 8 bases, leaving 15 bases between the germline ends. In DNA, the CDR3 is TGTGCCAGCAGCCCAAAGGGGCCAGAGGAAGCTTTCTTT. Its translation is CASSPKGPEEAFF. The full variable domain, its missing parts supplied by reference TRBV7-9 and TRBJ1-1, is DTGVSQNPRHKITKRGQNVTFRCDPISEHNRLYWYRQTLGQGPEFLTYFQNEAQLEKSRLLSDRFSAERPKGSFSTLEIQRTEQGDSAMYLCASSPKGPEEAFFGQGTRLTVV.

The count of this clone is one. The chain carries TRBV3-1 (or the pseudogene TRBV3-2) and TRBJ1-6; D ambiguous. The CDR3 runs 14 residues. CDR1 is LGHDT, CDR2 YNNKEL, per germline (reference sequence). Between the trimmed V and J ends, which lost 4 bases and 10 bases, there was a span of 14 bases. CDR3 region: CASSPGPIGSPLHF. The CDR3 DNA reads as TGTGCCAGCAGCCCCGGCCCAATAGGCTCACCCCTCCACTTT.

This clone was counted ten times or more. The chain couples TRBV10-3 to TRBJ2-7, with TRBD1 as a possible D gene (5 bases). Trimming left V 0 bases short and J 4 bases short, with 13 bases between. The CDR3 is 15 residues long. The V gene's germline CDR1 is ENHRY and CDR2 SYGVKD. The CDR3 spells CAISESTAGPYEQYF. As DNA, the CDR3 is TGTGCCATCAGTGAGTCGACGGCAGGGCCATACGAGCAGTACTTC.

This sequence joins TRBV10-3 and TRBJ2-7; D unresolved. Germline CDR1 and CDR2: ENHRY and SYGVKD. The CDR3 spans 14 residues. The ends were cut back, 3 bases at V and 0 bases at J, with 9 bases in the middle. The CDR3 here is CAISDRKDSYEQYF. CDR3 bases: TGTGCCATCAGTGATAGAAAGGACTCCTACGAGCAGTACTTC.

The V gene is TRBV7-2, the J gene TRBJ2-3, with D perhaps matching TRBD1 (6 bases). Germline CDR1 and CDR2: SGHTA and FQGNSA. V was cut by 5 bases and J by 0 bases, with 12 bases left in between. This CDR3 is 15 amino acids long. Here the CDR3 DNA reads TGTGCCAGCAGCCCACAGGGTACAAGCACAGATACGCAGTATTTT. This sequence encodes CASSPQGTSTDTQYF.

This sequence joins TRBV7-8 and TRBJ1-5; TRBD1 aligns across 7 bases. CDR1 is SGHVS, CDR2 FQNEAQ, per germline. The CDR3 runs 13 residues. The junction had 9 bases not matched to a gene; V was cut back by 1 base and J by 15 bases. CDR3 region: CASSLVPTGVGHF. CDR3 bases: TGTGCCAGCAGCTTAGTTCCCACAGGGGTTGGGCATTTT.

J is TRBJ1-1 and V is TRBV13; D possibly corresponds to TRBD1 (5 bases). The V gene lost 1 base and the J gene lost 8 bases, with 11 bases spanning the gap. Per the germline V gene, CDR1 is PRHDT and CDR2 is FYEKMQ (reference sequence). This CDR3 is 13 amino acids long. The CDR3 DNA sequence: TGTGCCAGCAGCTTAGATGTGAGGGGCGAAGCTTTCTTT. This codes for CASSLDVRGEAFF.

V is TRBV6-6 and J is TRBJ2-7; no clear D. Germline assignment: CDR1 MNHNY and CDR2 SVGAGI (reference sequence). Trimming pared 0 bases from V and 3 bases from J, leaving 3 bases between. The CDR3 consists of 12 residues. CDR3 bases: TGTGCCAGCAGTTACTCGGACTACGAGCAGTACTTC. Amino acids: CASSYSDYEQYF.

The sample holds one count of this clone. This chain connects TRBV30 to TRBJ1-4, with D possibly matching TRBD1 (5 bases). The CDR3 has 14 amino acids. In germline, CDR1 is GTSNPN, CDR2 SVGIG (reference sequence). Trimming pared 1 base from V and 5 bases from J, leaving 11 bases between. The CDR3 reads CAWSGRGYNEKLFF. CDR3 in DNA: TGTGCCTGGAGTGGAAGGGGCTACAATGAAAAACTGTTTTTT.

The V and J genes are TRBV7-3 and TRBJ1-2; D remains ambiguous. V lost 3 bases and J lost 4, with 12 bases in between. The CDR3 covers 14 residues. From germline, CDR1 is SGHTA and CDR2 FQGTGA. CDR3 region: CASSFDRGGYGYTF. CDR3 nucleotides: TGTGCCAGCAGCTTCGATCGGGGAGGCTATGGCTACACCTTC. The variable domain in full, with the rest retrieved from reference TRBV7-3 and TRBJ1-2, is GAGVSQTPSNKVTEKGKYVELRCDPISGHTALYWYRQSLGQGPEFLIYFQGTGAADDSGLPNDRFFAVRPEGSVSTLKIQRTERGDSAVYLCASSFDRGGYGYTFGSGTRLTVV.

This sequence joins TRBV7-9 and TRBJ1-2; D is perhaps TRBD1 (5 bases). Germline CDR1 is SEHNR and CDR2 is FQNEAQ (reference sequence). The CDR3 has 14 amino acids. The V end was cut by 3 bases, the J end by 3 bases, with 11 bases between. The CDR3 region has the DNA TGTGCCAGCAGCTTGGGAGGGGCCCACTATGGCTACACCTTC. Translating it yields CASSLGGAHYGYTF.

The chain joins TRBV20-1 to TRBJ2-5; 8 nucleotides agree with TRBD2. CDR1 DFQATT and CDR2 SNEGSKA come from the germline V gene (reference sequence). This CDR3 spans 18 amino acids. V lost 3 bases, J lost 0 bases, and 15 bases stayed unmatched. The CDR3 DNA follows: TGCAGTGCTAGTGGAGGGACTAGAGAGGGAATGAACCAAGAGACCCAGTACTTC. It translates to CSASGGTREGMNQETQYF.

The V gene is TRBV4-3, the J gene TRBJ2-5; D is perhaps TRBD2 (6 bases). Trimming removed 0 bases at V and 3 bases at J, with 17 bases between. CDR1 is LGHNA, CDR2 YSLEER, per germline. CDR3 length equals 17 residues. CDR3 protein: CASSQESRLAGKETQYF. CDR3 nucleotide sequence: TGCGCCAGCAGCCAAGAATCTAGGCTGGCGGGAAAAGAGACCCAGTACTTC.

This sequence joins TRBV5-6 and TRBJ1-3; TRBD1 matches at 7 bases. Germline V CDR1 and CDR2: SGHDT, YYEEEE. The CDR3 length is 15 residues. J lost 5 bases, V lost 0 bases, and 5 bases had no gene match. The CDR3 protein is CASSLAPTGRNTIYF. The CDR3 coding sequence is TGTGCCAGCAGCTTGGCCCCGACAGGGAGAAACACCATATATTTT. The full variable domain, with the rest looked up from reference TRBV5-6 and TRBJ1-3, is DAGVTQSPTHLIKTRGQQVTLRCSPKSGHDTVSWYQQALGQGPQFIFQYYEEEERQRGNFPDRFSGHQFPNYSSELNVNALLLGDSALYLCASSLAPTGRNTIYFGEGSWLTVV.

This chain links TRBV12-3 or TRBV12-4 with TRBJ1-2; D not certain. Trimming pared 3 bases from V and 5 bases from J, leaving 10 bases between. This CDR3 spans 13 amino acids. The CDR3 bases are TGTGCCAGCAGTTTGAACAGTCGATATGGCTACACCTTC. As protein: CASSLNSRYGYTF.

The CDR3 loop is CASSLRTGNTIYF. In DNA form, the CDR3 reads TGTGCCAGCAGTTTAAGGACTGGAAACACCATATATTTT. V and J are TRBV27 and TRBJ1-3, with unresolved D. Trimming left V 2 bases short and J 2 bases short, with 4 bases between. Per the germline V gene, CDR1 is MNHEY and CDR2 is SMNVEV (reference sequence). This CDR3 has 13 amino acids.

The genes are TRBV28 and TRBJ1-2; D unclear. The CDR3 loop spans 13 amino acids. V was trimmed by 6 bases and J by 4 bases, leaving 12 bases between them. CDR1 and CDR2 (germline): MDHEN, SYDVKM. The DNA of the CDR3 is TGTGCCAGCAGGACCCCCTCCTTCTATGGCTACACCTTC. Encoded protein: CASRTPSFYGYTF.